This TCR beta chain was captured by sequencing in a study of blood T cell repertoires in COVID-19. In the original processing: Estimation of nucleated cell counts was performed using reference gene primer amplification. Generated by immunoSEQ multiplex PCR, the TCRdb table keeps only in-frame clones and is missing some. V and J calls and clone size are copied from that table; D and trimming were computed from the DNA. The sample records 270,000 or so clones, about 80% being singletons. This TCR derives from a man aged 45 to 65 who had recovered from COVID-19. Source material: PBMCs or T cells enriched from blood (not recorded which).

This CDR3 is CASSLTGLGGNTIYF. CDR3 nucleotides: TGTGCCAGCAGTTTGACAGGGTTAGGTGGAAACACCATATATTTT. The rearrangement joins TRBV27 to TRBJ1-3, with TRBD1 identical over 7 bases. Germline CDR1 reads MNHEY; CDR2 reads SMNVEV (reference sequence). The V segment lost 3 bases and the J segment 3 bases; nucleotides outside the gene matches: 5. The CDR3 has 15 amino acids.